The rows below give T cell receptor beta chains drawn from one sample of a study of blood T cells in healthy people across ages. TCRdb reprocessed the 5' RACE reads via MiXCR and lists one record per CDR3 protein. The sample carries about a million distinct CDR3 sequences, roughly two fifths recorded once. Sample: blood. Every receptor here comes from a man aged 18 to 30 in good health. Each CDR3 is given with its conserved first and last residue. Clone size is stated in some rows and not others, as once, few, many or a class when expanded.

NA TRBV28 NA CASSDRGAFLSAKNIQYF
TRBJ1-2 TRBV5-1 NA CASGLDNYGYTF
TRBJ2-1 TRBV2 NA CASTEGFTENEQFF
TRBJ1-2 TRBV6-4 NA CASIRDRGPIGYTF
TRBJ1-2 TRBV29-1 few CSVPGPGTGYTF
NA TRBV4-3 NA CASSQDGRDNEQYF
TRBJ2-5 TRBV20-1 NA CSARDRAGTEGATQYF
TRBJ1-1 TRBV30 few CAWLRANTEAFF
TRBJ1-2 TRBV6-5 few CASSYSRQGLEGYTF
NA TRBV6-2/TRBV6-3 NA CASSYGGGSSYNEQYF
TRBJ2-1 TRBV18 NA CASSPLARGSYNEQFF
TRBJ2-2 TRBV29-1 NA CSVEDLAGANTGELFF
TRBJ2-3 TRBV27 NA CASRGLEGAQYF
TRBJ2-1 TRBV6-1 NA CASTRSRTSGGDYNEQFF
TRBJ1-2 TRBV20-1 NA CSARVRDCSYGYTF
TRBJ2-1 TRBV4-3 NA CASSQRLVGETQINEQFF
TRBJ1-5 TRBV4-1 once CASSRTEISNQPQHF
TRBJ2-1 TRBV3-1 NA CASSQLDNEQFF
TRBJ2-3 TRBV6-6 NA CASSQRGQGGADTQYF
TRBJ2-5 TRBV7-2 NA CASSKGGIWYETQYF
TRBJ2-1 TRBV6-5 NA CASSQQGWVETQFF
TRBJ2-5 TRBV29-1 NA CSGVTGAGNEQYF
TRBJ1-1 TRBV4-3 few CASSSSGGSEAFF